A selection of T cell receptor beta chains follows, all from one sample in a study of cytomegalovirus exposure and HLA in healthy donors. Profiled with immunoSEQ multiplex PCR; TCRdb holds only in-frame clones, not every one. The sample shows roughly 220,000 clones, and over 0.95% sits with its ten largest clones. Sequencing was performed on PBMCs. These receptors came from a girl aged 2-15 years in good health and CMV-seropositive. The CDR3 runs from the conserved cysteine through the conserved F or W. D genes are given only for firm matches.

CDR3 DNA	CDR3 protein	V gene	J gene	D gene
TGTGCCAGTAGCGGAGGATTTGCCACCTATGGCTACACCTTC	CASSGGFATYGYTF	TRBV19	TRBJ1-2	NA
TGCGCCAGCAGTGCGGGACAGGGCATTTACGAGCAGTACTTC	CASSAGQGIYEQYF	TRBV10-1	TRBJ2-7	TRBD1
TGTGCCAGCAGTTTAAGGGGATTCGGCACAGATACGCAGTATTTT	CASSLRGFGTDTQYF	TRBV28	TRBJ2-3	NA
TGTGCCAGCAGTTTCTATCCCTCACCTTCCTACGAGCAGTACTTC	CASSFYPSPSYEQYF	TRBV28	TRBJ2-7	NA
TGTGCCAGCAGCAGTCAGGTTTCCATTAGTGAAAAACTGTTTTTT	CASSSQVSISEKLFF	TRBV7-2	TRBJ1-4	NA
TGCGCCAGCAGCGGGGAGGGCCAGAGAGGAAACACCATATATTTT	CASSGEGQRGNTIYF	TRBV5-1	TRBJ1-3	NA
TGTGCCAGCAGCCCACAAGTGGACAATTCAGAGACCCAGTACTTC	CASSPQVDNSETQYF	TRBV11-2	TRBJ2-5	NA
TGTGCCAGCAGTAGGGACTTTGGGACAGATACGCAGTATTTT	CASSRDFGTDTQYF	TRBV6-1	TRBJ2-3	NA
TGTGCCAGCAGTGAGGTAGCTCCCAGCGAGCAGTTCTTC	CASSEVAPSEQFF	TRBV6-1	TRBJ2-1	NA
TGTGCCAGCAGTTTAGGCGGGGTCGGGGAGCAGTACTTC	CASSLGGVGEQYF	TRBV28	TRBJ2-7	NA
TGTGCCAGCTCACCACCACGGGACAGGGGGAGAGGCTACACCTTC	CASSPPRDRGRGYTF	TRBV18	TRBJ1-2	TRBD1
TGTGCCAGCAGGGGGACAGGGGGGGGTCAGCCCCAGCATTTT	CASRGTGGGQPQHF	TRBV6-1	TRBJ1-5	TRBD1
TGCAGCGTCCTCACAACGCGACTAGCGGGAGTCTACAATGAGCAGTTCTTC	CSVLTTRLAGVYNEQFF	TRBV29-1	TRBJ2-1	TRBD2
TGTGCCAGCACCCTGGGGGCTAGCGGACAAGAGACCCAGTACTTC	CASTLGASGQETQYF	TRBV6-5	TRBJ2-5	NA
TGTGCCAGCGGTCACCTAGCGAACACCGGGGAGCTGTTTTTT	CASGHLANTGELFF	TRBV19	TRBJ2-2	NA
TGTGCCAGTAGTGACTCTAATCGCTACGAGCAGTACTTC	CASSDSNRYEQYF	TRBV19	TRBJ2-7	NA
TGTGCCAGTAGTCCCGGACTAGCGGGAGGAACTCTCTACGAGCAGTACTTC	CASSPGLAGGTLYEQYF	TRBV19	TRBJ2-7	TRBD2
TGCGCCAGCAGCCCCCAAATAGACATCTACAATGAGCAGTTCTTC	CASSPQIDIYNEQFF	TRBV5-1	TRBJ2-1	NA
TGTGCCAGCAGTGTCAGGGGGAACACTGAAGCTTTCTTT	CASSVRGNTEAFF	TRBV27	TRBJ1-1	NA
TGTGCCAGCACAGACTACCGCTTTACAGATACGCAGTATTTT	CASTDYRFTDTQYF	TRBV2	TRBJ2-3	NA
TGTGCCAGCAGCTTAAGGGCAGGGCACTACGAGCAGTACTTC	CASSLRAGHYEQYF	TRBV7-6	TRBJ2-7	NA
TGTGCCAGCAGTGGGATCTTGGAGCGGGCACGCGAAAAACTGTTTTTT	CASSGILERAREKLFF	TRBV2	TRBJ1-4	NA
TGTGCCAGCAGTTTATCCACAGTATTCGATACGCAGTATTTT	CASSLSTVFDTQYF	TRBV27	TRBJ2-3	NA
TGTGCCACCAAGACTAGCGGGAGGGACAGTGAGCAGTTCTTC	CATKTSGRDSEQFF	TRBV2	TRBJ2-1	TRBD2
TGTGCCAGAAGCTTGGCAGGGGGCCAGCCCCAGCATTTT	CARSLAGGQPQHF	TRBV5-3	TRBJ1-5	TRBD1
TGTGCCAGCAGTTTGGGGAGGAATCAGCCCCAGCATTTT	CASSLGRNQPQHF	TRBV27	TRBJ1-5	NA
TGTGCCAGCAGAGGGGCGGGAGAGCAGTACTTC	CASRGAGEQYF	TRBV5-5	TRBJ2-7	NA
TGTGCCAGCAGCCAGAAACAGGGGGCGGCAGGCGAGCAGTACTTC	CASSQKQGAAGEQYF	TRBV4-2	TRBJ2-7	TRBD1
TGTGCCATCAGTGAGATGGGACAGGCACCTGGGGCCAACGTCCTGACTTTC	CAISEMGQAPGANVLTF	TRBV10-3	TRBJ2-6	TRBD1
TGCAGCGTCAACAGGGGGCACCGGGACACCTTC	CSVNRGHRDTF	TRBV29-1	TRBJ1-2	TRBD1
TGTGCCAGCAGGACAGGGGGGAACACTGAAGCTTTCTTT	CASRTGGNTEAFF	TRBV6-6	TRBJ1-1	TRBD1
TGTGCCAGCAGCCAAGAAGGGGGCACTGAAGCTTTCTTT	CASSQEGGTEAFF	TRBV4-2	TRBJ1-1	NA
TGTGCCACCAGCGTCACCCTCGGTGGCTACGAGCAGTACTTC	CATSVTLGGYEQYF	TRBV15	TRBJ2-7	NA
TGTGCCAGTAGTGCCCGGACAGGGGGCACTGAAGCTTTCTTT	CASSARTGGTEAFF	TRBV19	TRBJ1-1	TRBD1
TGTGCCAGCAGCCCAGGTCCTAACTATGGCTACACCTTC	CASSPGPNYGYTF	TRBV7-3	TRBJ1-2	NA
TGTGCCAGTAGTATAGGGGGACACTCAATCTTTCAGCCCCAGCATTTT	CASSIGGHSIFQPQHF	TRBV19	TRBJ1-5	NA
TGCGCCAGCAGCTCTCTAGCGAAATCCTACGAGCAGTACTTC	CASSSLAKSYEQYF	TRBV5-1	TRBJ2-7	NA
TGTGCCAGTAGTTTGGAAGACACGTCCGGGGGTCAGCCCCAGCATTTT	CASSLEDTSGGQPQHF	TRBV19	TRBJ1-5	NA
TGTGCCAGCAGCTTAGTTATGTTAAGTGGGAACAGGGGTTACGAGCAGTACTTC	CASSLVMLSGNRGYEQYF	TRBV7-8	TRBJ2-7	TRBD1
TGTGCCAGCAGGGGCTCCGCCGGCGTGGTCGGCGAGCAGTACTTC	CASRGSAGVVGEQYF	TRBV2	TRBJ2-7	NA
TGCGCCAGCAGACAGGGAGCCGGCACAGATACGCAGTATTTT	CASRQGAGTDTQYF	TRBV5-1	TRBJ2-3	NA
TGTGCCAGCAGGTCGACAGGGATCTATGGCTACACCTTC	CASRSTGIYGYTF	TRBV14	TRBJ1-2	TRBD1
TGTGCCAGCAGTTTCAGTATGAACACTGAAGCTTTCTTT	CASSFSMNTEAFF	TRBV27	TRBJ1-1	NA
TGTGCCAGTAGTCGGGGATGGGACACTGAAGCTTTCTTT	CASSRGWDTEAFF	TRBV19	TRBJ1-1	NA
TGTGCCAGCAGCTTAGGGCGGTCAGGCACAGATACGCAGTATTTT	CASSLGRSGTDTQYF	TRBV7-9	TRBJ2-3	NA
TGTGCCAGCAGTTCGACAGGGTCCTATGGCTACACCTTC	CASSSTGSYGYTF	TRBV27	TRBJ1-2	TRBD1
TGTGCCAGCAGCCCCTCGCTAGCGGGAGCAGGAGAGACCCAGTACTTC	CASSPSLAGAGETQYF	TRBV5-4	TRBJ2-5	TRBD2
TGTGCCAGCAGCTTGGCGGGGGGGCAAGAGACCCAGTACTTC	CASSLAGGQETQYF	TRBV5-8	TRBJ2-5	TRBD2
TGTGCCAGCTCACCCCCAGGGACAGGGGTACGACAGCCCCAGCATTTT	CASSPPGTGVRQPQHF	TRBV18	TRBJ1-5	TRBD1
TGTGCCAGCAGTTCTAGTTCGGGGGTGTCGTATGGCTACACCTTC	CASSSSSGVSYGYTF	TRBV27	TRBJ1-2	NA
TGTGCCACCGGGGGTTACTACGAGCAGTACTTC	CATGGYYEQYF	TRBV28	TRBJ2-7	NA
TGTGCCATCAGGAACAGGGACACTGAAGCTTTCTTT	CAIRNRDTEAFF	TRBV10-3	TRBJ1-1	NA
TGTGCCAGCAGTCCACCCGGGACAGGGGGCAACACCATATATTTT	CASSPPGTGGNTIYF	TRBV4-2	TRBJ1-3	TRBD1
TGTGCCAGCAGTGATGTGGCCTCACGCTCTGGAAACACCATATATTTT	CASSDVASRSGNTIYF	TRBV6-1	TRBJ1-3	NA
TGCGCCAGAAGACAGGGAGGATTCGGCAATCAGCCCCAGCATTTT	CARRQGGFGNQPQHF	TRBV10-1	TRBJ1-5	TRBD1
TGTGCCTTCGGACTTGCCGCGAACACCGGGGAGCTGTTTTTT	CAFGLAANTGELFF	TRBV7-9	TRBJ2-2	NA
TGCGCCAGCAGGCTAGCGGGGAGAGGCACCGGGGAGCTGTTTTTT	CASRLAGRGTGELFF	TRBV5-1	TRBJ2-2	TRBD2
TGTGCCAGCAGCCCCGGACAGGGTGTAGGCTATGGCTACACCTTC	CASSPGQGVGYGYTF	TRBV6-5	TRBJ1-2	TRBD1
TGTGCCAGCAGTTACTCTGGGACAGGAGGCGAGCAGTACTTC	CASSYSGTGGEQYF	TRBV6-5	TRBJ2-7	TRBD1